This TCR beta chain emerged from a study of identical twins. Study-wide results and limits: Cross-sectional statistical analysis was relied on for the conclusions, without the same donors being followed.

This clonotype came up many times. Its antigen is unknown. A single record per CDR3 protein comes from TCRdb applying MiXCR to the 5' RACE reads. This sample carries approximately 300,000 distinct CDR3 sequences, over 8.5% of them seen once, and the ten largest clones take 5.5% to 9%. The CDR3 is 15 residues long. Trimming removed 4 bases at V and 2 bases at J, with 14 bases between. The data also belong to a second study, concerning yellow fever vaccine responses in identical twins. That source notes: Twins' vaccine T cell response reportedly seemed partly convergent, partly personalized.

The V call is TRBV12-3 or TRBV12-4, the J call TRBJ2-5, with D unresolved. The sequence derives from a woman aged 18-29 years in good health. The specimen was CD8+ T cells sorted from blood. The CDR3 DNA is TGTGCCAGCAGTTCCCCCTCCGGGCGTCAAGAGACCCAGTACTTC. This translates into CASSSPSGRQETQYF.